This TCR beta chain was captured by sequencing in a study of blood T cell repertoires in COVID-19. Data came from immunoSEQ multiplex PCR; TCRdb stores just in-frame clones and leaves some out. The sample contains around 280,000 clones, 85% of which appear only once. In germline, CDR1 is MNHEY, CDR2 SMNVEV (reference sequence). The CDR3 runs to 17 residues. The V end lost 2 bases, the J end lost 6 bases, and 20 bases lay between the germline ends. The V call is TRBV27, the J call TRBJ2-1; D unresolved. The material sequenced was peripheral blood. This clonotype originated in a woman aged 45-59 years with active or convalescent COVID-19. In DNA form, the CDR3 reads TGTGCCAGCAGTTTACTTACTCCCCTTGGAAGAGGCAATGAGCAGTTCTTC. Its protein is CASSLLTPLGRGNEQFF.